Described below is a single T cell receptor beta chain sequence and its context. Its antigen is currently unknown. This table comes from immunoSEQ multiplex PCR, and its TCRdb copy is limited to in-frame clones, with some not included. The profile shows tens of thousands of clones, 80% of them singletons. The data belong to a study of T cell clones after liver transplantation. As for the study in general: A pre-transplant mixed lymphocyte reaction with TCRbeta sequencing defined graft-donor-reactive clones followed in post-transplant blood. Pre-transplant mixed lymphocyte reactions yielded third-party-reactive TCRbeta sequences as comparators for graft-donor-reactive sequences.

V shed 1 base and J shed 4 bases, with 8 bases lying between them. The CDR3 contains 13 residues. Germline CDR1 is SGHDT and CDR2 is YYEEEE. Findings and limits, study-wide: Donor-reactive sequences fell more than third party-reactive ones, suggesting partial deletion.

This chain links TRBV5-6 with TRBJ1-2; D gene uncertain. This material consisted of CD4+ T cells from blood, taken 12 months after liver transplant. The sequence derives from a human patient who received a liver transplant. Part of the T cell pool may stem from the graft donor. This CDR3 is CASSLRTAYGYTF. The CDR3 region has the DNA TGTGCCAGCAGCTTGAGAACAGCCTATGGCTACACCTTC.